This entry lists 8 T cell receptor beta chains sequenced from one sample in a study of glioma-infiltrating T cells after dendritic cell vaccination. Sequencing used immunoSEQ multiplex PCR; TCRdb keeps in-frame clones, though not all of them. The data show nearly 85,000 clones, roughly 90% seen once. Sequenced here: blood, sampled before dendritic cell vaccination. Source of these receptors: a human donor with glioblastoma.

The chain couples TRBV5-8 to TRBJ1-4, with TRBD1 matching over 8 bases. The CDR3 runs 16 residues. V shed 4 bases and J 2 bases; nucleotides not matched to a gene: 7. Germline V gene lookup returns CDR1 SGHTS and CDR2 YDEGEE. Here the CDR3 DNA reads TGTGCCAGCAGCATAAGGGGACAGGCGACTAATGAAAAACTGTTTTTT. Amino acids: CASSIRGQATNEKLFF.

This clone was seen only a few times. J is TRBJ2-2 and V is TRBV7-9; 7 nucleotides align to TRBD2. Germline values: CDR1 SEHNR, CDR2 FQNEAQ (reference sequence). V was clipped by 5 bases and J by 4 bases; unmatched bases: 4. This CDR3 contains 14 residues. The CDR3 sequence: CASSRDYLTGELFF. The CDR3 DNA sequence: TGTGCCAGCAGCCGGGACTACCTCACCGGGGAGCTGTTTTTT.

This chain links TRBV7-9 with TRBJ2-1; 13 nucleotides agree with TRBD2. Germline V CDR1 and CDR2: SEHNR, FQNEAQ (reference sequence). The CDR3 is 19 residues long. The V segment lost 4 bases and the J segment 2 bases; nucleotides outside the gene matches: 11. CDR3 residues: CASSSPLLAGGRTYNEQFF. CDR3 sequence (DNA): TGTGCCAGCAGCTCCCCTCTACTAGCGGGAGGGCGTACCTACAATGAGCAGTTCTTC.

CDR3 region: CAWSVLLRDRAGGSGNTIYF. CDR3 coding DNA: TGTGCCTGGAGTGTCCTCCTCCGGGACAGGGCGGGTGGGTCTGGAAACACCATATATTTT. V usage is TRBV30 and J usage is TRBJ1-3, with 9 positions matching TRBD1. From germline, CDR1 is GTSNPN and CDR2 SVGIG (reference sequence). This CDR3 is 20 amino acids long. V lost 0 bases, J lost 1 base, and 16 bases stayed unmatched.

The chain couples TRBV7-8 to TRBJ2-1, with 8 bases that match TRBD1. The V and J ends lost 0 bases and 3 bases, in that order; junction bases with no gene match: 7. CDR3 length equals 17 residues. Germline CDR1 and CDR2: SGHVS and FQNEAQ. In nucleotides, the CDR3 is TGTGCCAGCAGCTTAGCGGGGGCAGGGGGCCTCTACAATGAGCAGTTCTTC. Translated, it gives CASSLAGAGGLYNEQFF.

The V and J genes are TRBV5-6 and TRBJ1-1, with D uncertain. V was cut by 0 bases and J by 5 bases, with 11 bases left in between. Germline values: CDR1 SGHDT, CDR2 YYEEEE. The CDR3 totals 14 residues. The DNA for the CDR3 is TGTGCCAGCAGCTTGGGAGGGCGGAGTACTGAAGCTTTCTTT. It encodes CASSLGGRSTEAFF.

A single count supports this clone. This chain links TRBV4-1 with TRBJ2-5, with 13 bases identical to TRBD2. CDR3 length equals 17 residues. Germline V gene data show CDR1 as MGHRA and CDR2 as YSYEKL. With 4 bases clipped from V and 2 bases from J, the junction kept 7 bases outside the gene matches. CDR3 region: CASSPGLAGSTQETQYF. CDR3 in DNA: TGCGCCAGCAGCCCGGGACTAGCGGGGAGCACACAAGAGACCCAGTACTTC.

This clone was detected once. The chain is built from TRBV2 and TRBJ1-2; possibly TRBD1 for D (5 bases). This CDR3 contains 15 residues. Trimming stripped 2 bases from V and 3 bases from J, with 13 bases between. Germline loops: CDR1 SNHLY, CDR2 FYNNEI. DNA for the CDR3: TGTGCCAGCAGTGAATTGGGGGGAGACGACTATGGCTACACCTTC. Translating it yields CASSELGGDDYGYTF.